The 11 T cell receptor beta chains in this list originate from one sample, sequenced in a study of CD8 T cells in Susac syndrome. Random hexamers were used to reverse transcribe an amount of roughly 0.45 to 1 ug RNA. Using its own MiXCR run on the immunoSEQ multiplex PCR reads, TCRdb lists one record per CDR3 protein. Here the sample spans 150,000 or so distinct CDR3 sequences, 85% to 95% being singletons. Sequencing was done on a sample of CD4+ T cells from PBMCs. The receptors were gathered from a human donor with Susac syndrome.

This chain connects TRBV3-1 to TRBJ1-1; D is perhaps TRBD1 (5 bases). CDR1 LGHDT and CDR2 YNNKEL come from the germline V gene (reference sequence). The V end lost 4 bases, the J end lost 10 bases, and 13 bases lay between the germline ends. This CDR3 has 12 amino acids. As DNA, the CDR3 is TGTGCCAGCAGCCTCCTCGACAGAGGAGCTTTCTTT. Protein product: CASSLLDRGAFF.

The chain uses TRBV12-3 or TRBV12-4 and TRBJ2-5; D might be TRBD2 (6 bases). The V end was cut by 3 bases, the J end by 3 bases, with 14 bases between. The CDR3 totals 15 residues. The CDR3 protein is CASSFRRDSKETQYF. CDR3 in DNA: TGTGCCAGCAGTTTCCGCCGGGACTCAAAAGAGACCCAGTACTTC.

The V gene is TRBV2, the J gene TRBJ2-6, with 10 bases identical to TRBD1. With 6 bases clipped from V and 0 bases from J, the junction kept 5 bases outside the gene matches. Germline loops: CDR1 SNHLY, CDR2 FYNNEI. The CDR3 totals 17 residues. CDR3 loop: CASRGTGARSGANVLTF. CDR3 in DNA: TGTGCCAGCAGGGGGACAGGGGCCCGCTCTGGGGCCAACGTCCTGACTTTC.

The chain links TRBV14 to TRBJ2-7, with TRBD1 matching 9 bases. The germline gives CDR1 SGHDN, CDR2 FVKESK. The CDR3 extends over 14 amino acids. The junction had 5 bases not matched to a gene; V was cut back by 1 base and J by 7 bases. Written as DNA, the CDR3 is TGTGCCAGCAGCCAAGCCAACAGGGGGCTTGAGCAGTACTTC. Its protein is CASSQANRGLEQYF.

V usage is TRBV6-6 and J usage is TRBJ1-5; D not certain. Trimming shortened V by 2 bases and J by 3 bases, and 5 bases separated the two germline ends. This CDR3 is 13 amino acids long. The germline gives CDR1 MNHNY, CDR2 SVGAGI (reference sequence). CDR3 nucleotide sequence: TGTGCCAGCAGTTACCTGTACAATCAGCCCCAGCATTTT. This encodes CASSYLYNQPQHF.

CDR3 sequence: CASSGQGTGANVLTF. The CDR3 region has the DNA TGTGCCTCCAGCGGTCAGGGGACTGGGGCCAACGTCCTGACTTTC. The rearrangement uses TRBV10-3 and TRBJ2-6, with D maybe TRBD1 (6 bases). The CDR3 loop spans 15 amino acids. The V gene lost 11 bases and the J gene lost 2 bases, with 16 bases spanning the gap. CDR1 and CDR2 from the germline V gene are ENHRY and SYGVKD.

This clonotype is a singleton in its sample. This rearrangement joins TRBV29-1 to TRBJ1-2; D gene unclear. The ends were cut back, 3 bases at V and 0 bases at J, with 2 bases in the middle. Per germline, CDR1 SQVTM and CDR2 ANQGSEA. The CDR3 consists of 11 residues. The CDR3 coding sequence is TGCAGCGTTGAGGCTAACTATGGCTACACCTTC. Protein sequence: CSVEANYGYTF.

This chain connects TRBV7-9 to TRBJ1-2; possible D gene TRBD1, 6 bases. CDR1 is SEHNR and CDR2 is FQNEAQ in the germline V gene (reference sequence). The CDR3 extends over 13 amino acids. Trimming stripped 8 bases from V and 7 bases from J, with 17 bases between. The CDR3 reads CASGEQGMAGYTF. CDR3 nucleotides: TGTGCCAGCGGCGAACAGGGCATGGCTGGCTACACCTTC.

Written as DNA, the CDR3 is TGCAGCGTCTCGGGACAGAAGTTCTTC. It encodes CSVSGQKFF. The V call is TRBV29-1, the J call TRBJ2-1; TRBD1 agrees at 7 bases. Germline values: CDR1 SQVTM, CDR2 ANQGSEA. This CDR3 region has 9 residues. Trimming cost V 6 bases and J 14 bases; bases outside gene matches: 4.

This sequence joins TRBV3-1 and TRBJ1-6; 8 positions match TRBD1. V lost 4 bases, J lost 10 bases, and 6 bases stayed unmatched. The CDR3 covers 14 residues. Germline CDR1 reads LGHDT; CDR2 reads YNNKEL (reference sequence). DNA for the CDR3: TGTGCCAGCAGCCTGACAGGGGTAGAATCACCCCTCCACTTT. Residues: CASSLTGVESPLHF.

The CDR3, as DNA: TGTGCCAGCAGCGTAGTGCAAAGTACAGATACGCAGTATTTT. It encodes CASSVVQSTDTQYF. V and J are TRBV9 and TRBJ2-3; D gene unclear. The CDR3 covers 14 residues. Germline CDR1 and CDR2: SGDLS and YYNGEE. Trimming stripped 0 bases from V and 3 bases from J, with 8 bases between.